Following are 18 T cell receptor beta chains from one sample sequenced in a study of regulatory T cells in long-lasting Graves disease. Arm-PCR of CDR3 regions and iRepertoire HTBI primers were the basis on which TCR beta libraries were built. TCRdb reprocessed the multiplex PCR reads with MiXCR, giving one entry per CDR3 protein. Counted here are about 460,000 distinct CDR3 sequences, 20% to 25% occurring once; the ten biggest clones make up around 13%. Stated time point: persistent/refractory GD, antithyroid drugs over 5 years with positive TRAb. The authors made the TCR library using RNA they extracted from PBMCs. Specimen: peripheral blood mononuclear cells (PBMCs), collected when the disease was refractory, from a patient treated with antithyroid drugs. Receptors were obtained from a female donor with Graves disease.

This clonotype was seen only a few times. This chain joins TRBV5-1 and TRBJ2-2; D might be TRBD1 (5 bases). This CDR3 has 15 amino acids. Trimming took 4 bases from V and 5 from J, leaving 15 bases between them. CDR1 and CDR2 (germline): SGHRS, YFSETQ. The CDR3 DNA is TGCGCCAGCAGCCTATCACCCCAGGGAACCGGGGAGCTGTTTTTT. Translated: CASSLSPQGTGELFF.

This clonotype has a count of ten or more. The chain couples TRBV12-3 or TRBV12-4 to TRBJ1-2, with a tentative D call TRBD1 (5 bases). V was shortened by 1 base and J by 5 bases, with 8 bases between the two germline ends. CDR3 size: 13 residues. The CDR3 DNA follows: TGTGCCAGCAGTTTAGATCAGGGATATGGCTACACCTTC. The encoded protein is CASSLDQGYGYTF.

This rearrangement joins TRBV6-4 to TRBJ2-2, with 14 bases that match TRBD2. Trimming cost V 5 bases and J 10 bases; bases outside gene matches: 6. The CDR3 has 15 amino acids. Germline values: CDR1 MRHNA, CDR2 SNTAGT. The CDR3 loop is CASSSGTSGGTELFF. CDR3 nucleotides: TGTGCCAGCAGTTCCGGGACTAGCGGGGGCACGGAGCTGTTTTTT.

The gene calls are TRBV14 and TRBJ2-7, with a tentative D call TRBD1 (6 bases). Germline assignment: CDR1 SGHDN and CDR2 FVKESK. The CDR3 is 15 amino acids. V was clipped by 1 base and J by 2 bases, with 12 bases between them. As DNA, the CDR3 is TGTGCCAGCAGCCAAGTTCCAGGGGACACCTACGAGCAGTACTTC. It specifies CASSQVPGDTYEQYF.

The chain recombines TRBV20-1 with TRBJ1-2, with D perhaps TRBD1 (5 bases). The V end was cut by 3 bases, the J end by 6 bases, with 14 bases between. The CDR3 extends over 13 amino acids. Germline assignment: CDR1 DFQATT and CDR2 SNEGSKA (reference sequence). CDR3 loop: CSARWAARDGYTF. Written as DNA, the CDR3 is TGCAGTGCTAGGTGGGCAGCCAGGGATGGCTACACCTTC.

This clonotype was counted between two and nine times. J is TRBJ1-2 and V is TRBV19; D is undetermined. Trimming took 5 bases from V and 5 from J, leaving 12 bases between them. The CDR3 runs to 13 residues. The germline CDR1 and CDR2 sequences are LNHDA and SQIVND (reference sequence). The CDR3 region has the DNA TGTGCCAGTAGTCTTGTTCCCAAATATGGCTACACCTTC. It encodes CASSLVPKYGYTF. Full variable domain (rest looked up from reference TRBV19 and TRBJ1-2): DGGITQSPKYLFRKEGQNVTLSCEQNLNHDAMYWYRQDPGQGLRLIYYSQIVNDFQKGDIAEGYSVSREKKESFPLTVTSAQKNPTAFYLCASSLVPKYGYTFGSGTRLTVV.

V is TRBV6-1 and J is TRBJ2-2, with a weak D call TRBD1 (6 bases). The length of the CDR3 is 17 residues. CDR1 and CDR2 (germline): MNHNS, SASEGT. Trimming removed 5 bases at V and 6 bases at J, with 22 bases between. The CDR3 reads CASSPPRAGAEAGELFF. CDR3 nucleotide sequence: TGTGCCAGCAGTCCACCTCGGGCAGGGGCAGAAGCCGGGGAGCTGTTTTTT.

The chain links TRBV19 to TRBJ1-5; tentative D call: TRBD1 (6 bases). CDR1 and CDR2 from the germline V gene are LNHDA and SQIVND (reference sequence). Trimming shortened V by 6 bases and J by 2 bases, and 14 bases separated the two germline ends. This CDR3 contains 15 residues. DNA of the CDR3: TGTGCCAGTAGCCCCAGGGGAATGGGCAATCAGCCCCAGCATTTT. It encodes CASSPRGMGNQPQHF. Together with reference TRBV19 and TRBJ1-5, the CDR3 gives the full variable domain: DGGITQSPKYLFRKEGQNVTLSCEQNLNHDAMYWYRQDPGQGLRLIYYSQIVNDFQKGDIAEGYSVSREKKESFPLTVTSAQKNPTAFYLCASSPRGMGNQPQHFGDGTRLSIL.

This clonotype occurred many times. The genes are TRBV12-3 or TRBV12-4 and TRBJ2-7, with D maybe TRBD1 (5 bases). This CDR3 comprises 14 residues. V was trimmed by 2 bases and J by 2 bases, leaving 10 bases between them. This chain's CDR3 is CASSLYRRPYEQYF. The CDR3 nucleotides are TGTGCCAGCAGTTTATACAGGAGACCCTACGAGCAGTACTTC.

This clonotype was observed many times. This rearrangement joins TRBV9 to TRBJ1-1, with a tentative D call TRBD1 (5 bases). Germline CDR1 reads SGDLS; CDR2 reads YYNGEE. The CDR3 has 15 amino acids. The ends were cut back, 4 bases at V and 0 bases at J, with 13 bases in the middle. Here the CDR3 DNA reads TGTGCCAGCAGCCCTAGACAGTCCATGAACACTGAAGCTTTCTTT. Protein product: CASSPRQSMNTEAFF. The full variable domain, completed using reference TRBV9 and TRBJ1-1, is DSGVTQTPKHLITATGQRVTLRCSPRSGDLSVYWYQQSLDQGLQFLIQYYNGEERAKGNILERFSAQQFPDLHSELNLSSLELGDSALYFCASSPRQSMNTEAFFGQGTRLTVV.

This chain links TRBV2 with TRBJ1-3; weak D call: TRBD1 (5 bases). Germline-derived CDR1 and CDR2 are SNHLY and FYNNEI. This CDR3 is built from 15 residues. Trimming took off 4 bases at V and 2 bases at J, with 12 bases between the two ends. DNA of the CDR3: TGTGCCAGCAGTGGTTTCGGGGACCCTGGAAACACCATATATTTT. It translates to CASSGFGDPGNTIYF. The entire variable domain, with the rest obtained from reference TRBV2 and TRBJ1-3, is as follows: EPEVTQTPSHQVTQMGQEVILRCVPISNHLYFYWYRQILGQKVEFLVSFYNNEISEKSEIFDDQFSVERPDGSNFTLKIRSTKLEDSAMYFCASSGFGDPGNTIYFGEGSWLTVV.

This clonotype appeared a few times. The rearrangement links TRBV20-1 to TRBJ1-1; TRBD1 agrees at 8 bases. Per germline, CDR1 DFQATT and CDR2 SNEGSKA (reference sequence). V was clipped by 6 bases and J by 7 bases; unmatched bases: 13. The length of the CDR3 is 14 residues. The CDR3 reads CSAVNRDRPGEAFF. CDR3 DNA: TGCAGTGCCGTAAACCGGGACAGGCCTGGTGAAGCTTTCTTT.

This clonotype was detected ten times or more. The gene calls are TRBV6-2 or TRBV6-3 and TRBJ2-5; D remains unclear. The CDR3 loop spans 14 amino acids. Deletions cut 2 bases from V and 2 bases from J, with 9 bases between. Per the germline V gene, CDR1 is MNHEY and CDR2 is SVGEGT. The DNA for the CDR3 is TGTGCCAGCAGTTACGGGTTCAGGCAAGAGACCCAGTACTTC. Translating it yields CASSYGFRQETQYF.

There are a few counts of this clonotype. This chain connects TRBV5-5 to TRBJ2-4, with D perhaps matching TRBD2 (5 bases). Per the germline V gene, CDR1 is SGHKS and CDR2 is YYEKEE (reference sequence). V was trimmed by 2 bases and J by 7 bases, leaving 10 bases between them. The CDR3 totals 13 residues. CDR3 residues: CASSFATGNIQYF. The CDR3 DNA is TGTGCCAGCAGCTTTGCAACGGGGAACATTCAGTACTTC.

Here the CDR3 reads CASSLIVAEPTYEQYF. DNA of the CDR3: TGTGCCAGCAGCTTAATAGTGGCGGAGCCGACCTACGAGCAGTACTTC. The gene calls are TRBV7-2 and TRBJ2-7; no clear D gene. This CDR3 comprises 16 residues. Germline lookup yields CDR1 SGHTA and CDR2 FQGNSA. Between the trimmed V and J ends, which lost 2 bases and 2 bases, there was a span of 16 bases.

This clonotype was picked up a small number of times. The chain couples TRBV20-1 to TRBJ1-1; perhaps TRBD1 as D (5 bases). From germline, CDR1 is DFQATT and CDR2 SNEGSKA (reference sequence). The CDR3 contains 15 residues. The germline V and J ends were trimmed by 6 bases and 1 base, with 18 bases remaining between them. CDR3: CSAALEGQPNTEAFF. The DNA for the CDR3 is TGCAGTGCAGCCTTAGAGGGGCAGCCGAACACTGAAGCTTTCTTT.

The chain has TRBV24-1 and TRBJ2-1; 9 bases agree with TRBD2. J lost 7 bases, V lost 1 base, and 7 bases had no gene match. The CDR3 is 16 residues long. Germline V gene lookup returns CDR1 KGHDR and CDR2 SFDVKD. As DNA, the CDR3 is TGTGCCACCAGTGATTTAGGGCTAGCGGGGAGAAATGAGCAGTTCTTC. Residues: CATSDLGLAGRNEQFF.

This clonotype was found a few times. The V and J genes are TRBV5-8 and TRBJ2-6, with 7 positions matching TRBD1. The CDR3 contains 18 residues. Germline V gene data show CDR1 as SGHTS and CDR2 as YDEGEE. V gave up 4 bases and J gave up 5 bases; unmatched junction bases: 15. The CDR3 protein is CASSPDRALEVWANVLTF. For the CDR3, the DNA is TGTGCCAGCAGCCCCGACAGGGCGCTTGAGGTATGGGCCAACGTCCTGACTTTC.